The following is a T cell receptor beta chain sequence with its context. Its antigen is still unknown. Sequenced by immunoSEQ multiplex PCR; TCRdb stores in-frame clones only, minus some. The sample lists over 120,000 clones, 89% occurring once. This sample was taken from a study of cytomegalovirus exposure and HLA in healthy donors. Broader study findings: Despite most TCR sequences being rare, some public TCRs occurred in many donors.

The CDR3 is 15 amino acids. V was cut by 1 base and J by 5 bases, with 17 bases left in between. Germline V gene sequence: CDR1 GTSNPN, CDR2 SVGIG (reference sequence). Sequenced input: PBMCs. This chain joins TRBV30 and TRBJ1-2; the D is unclear. The receptor comes from a woman under 30 in good health and CMV-seropositive. CDR3: CAWSGYTTLLYGYTF. The DNA of the CDR3 is TGTGCCTGGAGTGGGTACACCACCCTTTTATATGGCTACACCTTC.